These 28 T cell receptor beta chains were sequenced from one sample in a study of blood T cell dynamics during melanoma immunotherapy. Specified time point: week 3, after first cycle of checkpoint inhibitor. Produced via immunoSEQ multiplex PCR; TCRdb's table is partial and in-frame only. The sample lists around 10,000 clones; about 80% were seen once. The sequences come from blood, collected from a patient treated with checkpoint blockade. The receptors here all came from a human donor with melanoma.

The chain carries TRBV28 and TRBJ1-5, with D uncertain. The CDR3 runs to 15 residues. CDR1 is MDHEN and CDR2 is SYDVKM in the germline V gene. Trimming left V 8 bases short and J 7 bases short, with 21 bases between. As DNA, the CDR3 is TGTGCCAGCGTAACGGGTGGCCTCGACGGGCAGCCCCAGCATTTT. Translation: CASVTGGLDGQPQHF.

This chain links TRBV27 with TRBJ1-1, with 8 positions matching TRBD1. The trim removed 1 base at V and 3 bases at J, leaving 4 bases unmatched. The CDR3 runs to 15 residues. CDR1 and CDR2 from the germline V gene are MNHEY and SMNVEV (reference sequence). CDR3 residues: CASSLYRGQDTEAFF. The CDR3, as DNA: TGTGCCAGCAGTTTATATCGGGGACAGGACACTGAAGCTTTCTTT.

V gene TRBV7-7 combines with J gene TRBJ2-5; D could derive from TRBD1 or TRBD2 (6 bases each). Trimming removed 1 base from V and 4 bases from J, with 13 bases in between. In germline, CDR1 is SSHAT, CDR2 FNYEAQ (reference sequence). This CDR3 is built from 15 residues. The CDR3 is CASSLGGQGGETQYF. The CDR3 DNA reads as TGTGCCAGCAGCTTAGGGGGGCAGGGAGGAGAGACCCAGTACTTC.

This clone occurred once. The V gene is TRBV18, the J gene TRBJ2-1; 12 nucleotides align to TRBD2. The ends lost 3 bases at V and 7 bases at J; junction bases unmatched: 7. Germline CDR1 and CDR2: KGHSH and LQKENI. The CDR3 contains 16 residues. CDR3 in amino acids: CASSPSRLAGANEQFF. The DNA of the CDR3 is TGTGCCAGCTCACCGTCCCGACTAGCGGGAGCGAATGAGCAGTTCTTC.

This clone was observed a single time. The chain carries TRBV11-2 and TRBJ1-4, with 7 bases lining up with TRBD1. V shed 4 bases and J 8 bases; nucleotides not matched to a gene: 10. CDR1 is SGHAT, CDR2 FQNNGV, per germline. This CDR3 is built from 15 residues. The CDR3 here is CASSSGGWVQEKLFF. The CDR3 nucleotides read TGTGCCAGCAGCTCAGGGGGTTGGGTTCAAGAAAAACTGTTTTTT.

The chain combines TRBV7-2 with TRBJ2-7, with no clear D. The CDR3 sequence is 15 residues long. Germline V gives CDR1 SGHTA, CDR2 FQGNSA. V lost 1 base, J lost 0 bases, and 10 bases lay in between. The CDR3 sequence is CASSLGQISSYEQYF. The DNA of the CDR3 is TGTGCCAGCAGCTTAGGGCAGATCAGCTCCTACGAGCAGTACTTC.

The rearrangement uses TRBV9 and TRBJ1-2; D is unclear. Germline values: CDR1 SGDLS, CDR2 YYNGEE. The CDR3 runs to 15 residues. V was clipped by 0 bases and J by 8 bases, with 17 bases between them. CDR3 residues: CASSVEGAGTAGYTF. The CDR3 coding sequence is TGTGCCAGCAGCGTAGAGGGAGCAGGCACTGCAGGCTACACCTTC.

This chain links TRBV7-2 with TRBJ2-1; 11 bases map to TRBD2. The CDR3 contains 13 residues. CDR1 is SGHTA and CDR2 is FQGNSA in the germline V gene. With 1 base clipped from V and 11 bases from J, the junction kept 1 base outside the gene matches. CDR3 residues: CASSLVAGGQQFF. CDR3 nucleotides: TGTGCCAGCAGCTTAGTAGCGGGAGGGCAGCAGTTCTTC.

In DNA form, the CDR3 reads TGTGCCAGCTCACCACCCCCCCAGGGAGAGACCCAGTACTTC. Amino acids: CASSPPPQGETQYF. The rearrangement joins TRBV18 to TRBJ2-5, with D possibly being TRBD1 (5 bases). This CDR3 comprises 14 residues. Germline V gives CDR1 KGHSH, CDR2 LQKENI. Trimming stripped 0 bases from V and 4 bases from J, with 9 bases between.

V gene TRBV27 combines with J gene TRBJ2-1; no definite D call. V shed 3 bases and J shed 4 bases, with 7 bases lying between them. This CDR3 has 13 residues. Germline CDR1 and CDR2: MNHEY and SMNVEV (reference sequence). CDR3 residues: CASSFPGYNEQFF. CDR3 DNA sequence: TGTGCCAGCAGTTTCCCAGGATACAATGAGCAGTTCTTC.

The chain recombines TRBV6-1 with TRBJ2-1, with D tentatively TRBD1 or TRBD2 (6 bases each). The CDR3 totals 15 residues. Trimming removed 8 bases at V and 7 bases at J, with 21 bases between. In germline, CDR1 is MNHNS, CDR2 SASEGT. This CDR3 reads CASLKGGLLGNEQFF. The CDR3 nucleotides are TGTGCCAGCCTTAAAGGGGGACTCCTAGGGAATGAGCAGTTCTTC.

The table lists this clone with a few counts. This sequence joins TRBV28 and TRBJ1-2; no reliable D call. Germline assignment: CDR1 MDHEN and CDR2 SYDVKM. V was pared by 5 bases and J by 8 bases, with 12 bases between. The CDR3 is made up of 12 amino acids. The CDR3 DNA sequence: TGTGCCAGCAGTGCCCAAGTGGAGGGCTACACCTTC. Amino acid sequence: CASSAQVEGYTF.

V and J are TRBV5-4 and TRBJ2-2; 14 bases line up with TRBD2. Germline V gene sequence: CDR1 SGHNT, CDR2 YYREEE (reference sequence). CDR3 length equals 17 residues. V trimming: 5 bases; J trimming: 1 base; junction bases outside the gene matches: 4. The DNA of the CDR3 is TGTGCCAGCAGGAACGGACTAGCGGGGGGGAACACCGGGGAGCTGTTTTTT. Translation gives CASRNGLAGGNTGELFF.

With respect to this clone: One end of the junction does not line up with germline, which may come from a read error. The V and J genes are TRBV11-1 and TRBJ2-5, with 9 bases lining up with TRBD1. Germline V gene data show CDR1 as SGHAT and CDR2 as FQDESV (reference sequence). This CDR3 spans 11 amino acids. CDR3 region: CASSDTGGAHF. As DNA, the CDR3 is TGTGCCAGCAGCGATACAGGGGGCGCTCACTTC.

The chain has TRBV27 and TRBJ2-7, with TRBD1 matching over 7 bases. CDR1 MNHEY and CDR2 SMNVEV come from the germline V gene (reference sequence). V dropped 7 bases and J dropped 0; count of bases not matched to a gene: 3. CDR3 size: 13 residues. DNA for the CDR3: TGTGCCAGCATGGACAGGTACTCCTACGAGCAGTACGTC. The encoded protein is CASMDRYSYEQYV.

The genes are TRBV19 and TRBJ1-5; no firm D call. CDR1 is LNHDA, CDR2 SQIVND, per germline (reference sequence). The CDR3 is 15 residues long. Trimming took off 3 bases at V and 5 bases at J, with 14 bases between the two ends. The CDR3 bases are TGTGCCAGTAGTATTGACGGGGTGGGTTATCAGCCCCAGCATTTT. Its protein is CASSIDGVGYQPQHF. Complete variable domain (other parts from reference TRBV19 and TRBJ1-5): DGGITQSPKYLFRKEGQNVTLSCEQNLNHDAMYWYRQDPGQGLRLIYYSQIVNDFQKGDIAEGYSVSREKKESFPLTVTSAQKNPTAFYLCASSIDGVGYQPQHFGDGTRLSIL.

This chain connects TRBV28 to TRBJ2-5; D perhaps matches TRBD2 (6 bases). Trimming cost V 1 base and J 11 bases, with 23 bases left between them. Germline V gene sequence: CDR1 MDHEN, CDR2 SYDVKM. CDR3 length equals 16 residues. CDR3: CASSLSVGGPFREQYF. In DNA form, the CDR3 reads TGTGCCAGCAGTTTATCTGTGGGAGGCCCATTTCGGGAGCAGTACTTC.

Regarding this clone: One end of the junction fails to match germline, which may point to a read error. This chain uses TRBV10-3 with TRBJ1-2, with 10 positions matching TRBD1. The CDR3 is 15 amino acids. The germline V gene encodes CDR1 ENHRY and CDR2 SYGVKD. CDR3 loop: CASSYSGTGEYGYTF. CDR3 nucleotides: TGTGCCAGCAGTTATTCCGGGACAGGGGAGTATGGCTACACCTTC.

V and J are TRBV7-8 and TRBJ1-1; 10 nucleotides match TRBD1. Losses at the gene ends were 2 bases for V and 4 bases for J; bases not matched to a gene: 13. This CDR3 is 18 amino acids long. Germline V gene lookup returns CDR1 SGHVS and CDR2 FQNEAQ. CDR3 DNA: TGTGCCAGCAGCTTACTGTCTTCCGGGACAGGGGCCCCCACTGAAGCTTTCTTT. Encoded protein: CASSLLSSGTGAPTEAFF.

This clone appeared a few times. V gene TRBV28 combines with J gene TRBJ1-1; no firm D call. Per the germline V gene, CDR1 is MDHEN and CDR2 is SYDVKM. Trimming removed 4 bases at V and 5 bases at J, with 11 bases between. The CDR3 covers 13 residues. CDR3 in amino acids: CASSSHVGTEAFF. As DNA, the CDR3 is TGTGCCAGCAGTTCTCATGTGGGGACTGAAGCTTTCTTT.

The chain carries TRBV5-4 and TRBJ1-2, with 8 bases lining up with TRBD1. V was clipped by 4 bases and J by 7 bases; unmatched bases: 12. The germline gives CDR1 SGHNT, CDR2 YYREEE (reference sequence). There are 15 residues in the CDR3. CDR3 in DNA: TGTGCCAGCAGCCTGACGTTACAGGGGGGAGGTGGCTACACCTTC. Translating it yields CASSLTLQGGGGYTF.

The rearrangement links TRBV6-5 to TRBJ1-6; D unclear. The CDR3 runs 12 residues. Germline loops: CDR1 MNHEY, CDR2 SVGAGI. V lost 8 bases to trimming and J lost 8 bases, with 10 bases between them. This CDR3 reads CASGPSDSPLHF. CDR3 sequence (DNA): TGTGCCAGCGGCCCGTCGGATTCACCCCTCCACTTT.

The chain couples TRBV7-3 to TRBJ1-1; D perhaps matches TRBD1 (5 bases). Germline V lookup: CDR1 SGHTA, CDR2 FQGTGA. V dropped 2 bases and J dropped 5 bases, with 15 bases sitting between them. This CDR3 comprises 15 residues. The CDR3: CASSLGRVGGTEAFF. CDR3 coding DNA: TGTGCCAGCAGCTTAGGCAGGGTCGGAGGGACTGAAGCTTTCTTT.

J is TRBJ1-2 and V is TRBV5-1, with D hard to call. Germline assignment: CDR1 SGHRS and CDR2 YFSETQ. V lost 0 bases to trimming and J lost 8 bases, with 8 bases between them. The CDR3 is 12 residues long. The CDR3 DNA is TGCGCCAGCAGCTTGGCCGGGGAAGGCTACACCTTC. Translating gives CASSLAGEGYTF.

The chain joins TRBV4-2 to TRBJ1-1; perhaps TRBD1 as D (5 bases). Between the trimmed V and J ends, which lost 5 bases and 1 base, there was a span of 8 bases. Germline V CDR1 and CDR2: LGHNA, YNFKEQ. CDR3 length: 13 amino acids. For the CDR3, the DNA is TGTGCCAGCAGCTTTGGGGGGAACACTGAAGCTTTCTTT. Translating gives CASSFGGNTEAFF.

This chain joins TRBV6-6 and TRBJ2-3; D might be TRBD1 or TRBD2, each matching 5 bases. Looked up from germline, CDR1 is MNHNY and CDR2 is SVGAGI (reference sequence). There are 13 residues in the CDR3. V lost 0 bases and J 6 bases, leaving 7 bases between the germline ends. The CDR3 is CASSYSGPDTQYF. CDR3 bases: TGTGCCAGCAGTTACTCGGGACCGGATACGCAGTATTTT.

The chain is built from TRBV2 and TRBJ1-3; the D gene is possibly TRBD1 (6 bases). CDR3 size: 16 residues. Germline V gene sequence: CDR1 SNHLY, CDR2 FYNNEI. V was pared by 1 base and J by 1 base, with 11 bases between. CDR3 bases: TGTGCCAGCAGTGAAGGGGGGGCCGGTTCTGGAAACACCATATATTTT. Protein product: CASSEGGAGSGNTIYF. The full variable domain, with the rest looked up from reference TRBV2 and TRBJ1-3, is EPEVTQTPSHQVTQMGQEVILRCVPISNHLYFYWYRQILGQKVEFLVSFYNNEISEKSEIFDDQFSVERPDGSNFTLKIRSTKLEDSAMYFCASSEGGAGSGNTIYFGEGSWLTVV.

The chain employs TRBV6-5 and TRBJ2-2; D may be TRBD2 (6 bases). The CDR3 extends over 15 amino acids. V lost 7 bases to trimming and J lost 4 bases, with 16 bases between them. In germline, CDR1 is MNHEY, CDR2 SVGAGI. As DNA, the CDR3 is TGTGCCAGCAAGGTCGGGACCGGGGGCACCGGGGAGCTGTTTTTT. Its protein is CASKVGTGGTGELFF.